These T cell receptor beta chains were read from a single sample in a study of blood T cell repertoires in COVID-19. The method was immunoSEQ multiplex PCR; TCRdb's version includes in-frame clones alone and lacks a portion of them. There are 40,000 or so clones in the sample; roughly 81% occur only once, and about 13% lies in the top ten. Sequenced material: peripheral blood. The receptor source for this set is a human donor in a cohort sampled during active COVID-19. CDR3s include the opening cysteine and the closing phenylalanine or tryptophan. A D gene is named only where the DNA matches it firmly. The size entry is marked missing in some rows and otherwise reads once, few, many or a size class.

V	J	size	D	DNA	CDR3
TRBV7-9	TRBJ1-3	-	-	TGTGCCAGCAGCCCCACATACTCTGGAAACACCATATATTTT	CASSPTYSGNTIYF
TRBV7-9	TRBJ2-2	-	TRBD2	TGTGCCAGCAGACAGCGGGGGGATTCGAACACCGGGGAGCTGTTTTTT	CASRQRGDSNTGELFF
TRBV19	TRBJ1-5	-	-	TGTGCCACCCTTCCAAGGGGGGGGACCGGCAATCAGCCCCAGCATTTT	CATLPRGGTGNQPQHF
TRBV18	TRBJ1-2	-	-	TGTGCCAGCTCACTACCGGACAGTTACTATGGCTACACCTTC	CASSLPDSYYGYTF
TRBV2	TRBJ2-1	-	-	TGTGCCAGCAGTTACATGGGCAGCTCCTACAATGAGCAGTTCTTC	CASSYMGSSYNEQFF
TRBV12-5	TRBJ2-7	-	-	TGTGCTAGTGGTTTGCAGGGCTTCACTTCCTACGAGCAGTACTTC	CASGLQGFTSYEQYF
TRBV5-1	TRBJ2-5	once	TRBD2	TGCGCCAGCAGCACAGGGGGGACTAGCGGGGAACAAGAGACCCAGTACTTC	CASSTGGTSGEQETQYF
TRBV5-1	TRBJ2-2	-	TRBD2	TGCGCCAGCAGCTCTGGACTAGTTCCCGGGGAGCTGTTTTTT	CASSSGLVPGELFF
TRBV5-1	TRBJ2-7	-	-	TGCGCCAGCAGCCTGTGGGCAGGGGAATCCTACGAGCAGTACTTC	CASSLWAGESYEQYF
TRBV5-1	TRBJ2-7	-	-	TGCCCCCCCAGCTTGGCCGGGGGCGGGGGCTACGAGCAGTACTTC	CPPSLAGGGGYEQYF
TRBV19	TRBJ1-6	-	-	TGTGCCAGTAGTACCCGGACAGTCTCCAATTCACCCCTCCACTTT	CASSTRTVSNSPLHF
TRBV2	TRBJ1-6	-	-	TGTGCCAGCAGTGAAGAAATGGGCGCGGGTGGACCCCTCCACTTT	CASSEEMGAGGPLHF
TRBV5-1	TRBJ1-6	once	TRBD1	TGCGCCAGCCGGACAGGGGGCAACTCACCCCTCCACTTT	CASRTGGNSPLHF
TRBV28	TRBJ1-1	-	-	TGTGCCAGCAGTTTAGCGGGGTCTGAAGCTTTCTTT	CASSLAGSEAFF
TRBV7-3	TRBJ2-7	-	-	TGTGCCAGCAGCTTAGGTGCCGGGTCCGACTACGAGCAGTACTTC	CASSLGAGSDYEQYF
TRBV3-1/TRBV3-2	TRBJ2-4	-	-	TGTGCCAGCAGCCAAGGGGCGGGGGCGAACGCCAAAAACATTCAGTACTTC	CASSQGAGANAKNIQYF
TRBV5-6	TRBJ2-7	-	-	TGTGCCAGCAGCCCCAGGGGGGCTCAGAACTACGAGCAGTACTTC	CASSPRGAQNYEQYF
TRBV4-1	TRBJ2-5	-	-	TGCGCCAGCAGCCAAGACAACCGGCACAGAGAGACCCAGTACTTC	CASSQDNRHRETQYF
TRBV5-5	TRBJ2-1	-	-	TGTGCCAGCAGCCCTTCGACTGGAAGCTCCTACAATGAGCAGTTCTTC	CASSPSTGSSYNEQFF
TRBV5-4	TRBJ1-1	-	-	TGTGCCAGCAGCTTGGGAGGGCGAGGACCCCAGACTGAAGCTTTCTTT	CASSLGGRGPQTEAFF
TRBV3-1/TRBV3-2	TRBJ1-6	-	-	TGTGCCAGCAGCCAAGGAGGACTTGCAAATTCACCCCTCCACTTT	CASSQGGLANSPLHF
TRBV19	TRBJ1-5	-	-	TGTGCCAGTAGTATACGTGATCAGCCCCAGCATTTT	CASSIRDQPQHF
TRBV19	TRBJ2-2	-	-	TGTGCCAGTAGTATAGATTTTTGGCAGGCGAACACCGGGGAGCTGTTTTTT	CASSIDFWQANTGELFF
TRBV27	TRBJ1-2	-	-	TGTGCCAGCAGTTTCGCAGGGGCCAACTATGGCTACACCTTC	CASSFAGANYGYTF
TRBV3-1/TRBV3-2	TRBJ1-1	-	-	TGTGCCAGCAGCCAAGGCCGGGGAAGGAGGAATGAAGCTTTCTTT	CASSQGRGRRNEAFF
TRBV5-8	TRBJ1-1	-	-	TGTGCCAGCACCCGAGCCATCAACGGGGCTTTCTTT	CASTRAINGAFF
TRBV29-1	TRBJ1-1	-	-	TGCAGCTTTTACAGGGTGAACACTGAAGCTTTCTTT	CSFYRVNTEAFF
TRBV5-1	TRBJ2-1	medium-sized	TRBD2	TGCGCCAGCAGCCCAGACCCGGGACTAGCGGGGGGGTGGTTCTTC	CASSPDPGLAGGWFF
TRBV2	TRBJ1-5	-	-	TGTGCCAGCAGTGAACTCTCGGGGCAGCCCCAGCATTTT	CASSELSGQPQHF
TRBV2	TRBJ1-4	-	-	TGTGCCAGCGATCCGGCAACTAATGAAAAACTGTTTTTT	CASDPATNEKLFF
TRBV18	TRBJ2-7	once	-	TGTGCCAGCTCCCCCGGGACTGCAACCTACGAGCAGTACTTC	CASSPGTATYEQYF
TRBV12-3/TRBV12-4	TRBJ1-1	-	-	TGTGCCAGCAGAAAGAGGATGAACACTGAAGCTTTCTTT	CASRKRMNTEAFF
TRBV5-1	TRBJ2-5	-	TRBD2	TGCGCCAGCAGCTTGGGACTAGCGGGGGGAGAGACCCAGTACTTC	CASSLGLAGGETQYF
TRBV29-1	TRBJ2-7	-	TRBD1	TGCAGCGTCCCGGGACAGGGGTCATACGAGCAGTACTTC	CSVPGQGSYEQYF
TRBV6-1	TRBJ1-4	-	-	TGTGCCAGCAGTGTTGACATCCCTATAACTAATGAAAAACTGTTTTTT	CASSVDIPITNEKLFF
TRBV14	TRBJ2-3	-	-	TGTGCCAGCAGCCAAGATAGCAGTAGGAGGACAGATACGCAGTATTTT	CASSQDSSRRTDTQYF
TRBV18	TRBJ2-5	once	TRBD1	TGTGCCAGCTCCCCACAGGGGGTGGAGACCCAGTACTTC	CASSPQGVETQYF
TRBV2	TRBJ1-5	-	-	TGTGCCAGCAGTGAAAGGCAGGTCCGCAGCAATCAGCCCCAGCATTTT	CASSERQVRSNQPQHF
TRBV2	TRBJ1-6	-	TRBD1	TGTGCCAGCATTACGGACAGGGGAAGAAATTCACCCCTCCACTTT	CASITDRGRNSPLHF
TRBV6-5	TRBJ1-2	-	-	TGTGCCAGCAGTTCCCCGGGAGGCTACACCTTC	CASSSPGGYTF
TRBV2	TRBJ2-7	-	TRBD1	TGTGCCAGCAGGGGGACAGGGGGACCGAGCGAGCAGTACTTC	CASRGTGGPSEQYF
TRBV2	TRBJ2-5	-	-	TGTGCCAGCAGTGAGGTTTCTGGGCAGGGCTTGGAGGGGACCCAGTACTTC	CASSEVSGQGLEGTQYF
TRBV27	TRBJ2-3	once	TRBD2	TGTGCCAGCAGCCAGAGTCTAGCGGGGGGGCGCGGCACAGATACGCAGTATTTT	CASSQSLAGGRGTDTQYF
TRBV5-4	TRBJ2-1	-	TRBD2	TGTGCCAGCAGCTTGGGGGCACTAGCGGGGGGTGGTGAGCAGTTCTTC	CASSLGALAGGGEQFF
TRBV18	TRBJ1-3	few	-	TGTGCCAGCTCACCGGACAGAGCGAGCTCTGGAAACACCATATATTTT	CASSPDRASSGNTIYF
TRBV6-5	TRBJ1-1	-	TRBD1	TGTGCCAGCGTCCGGGACAGGGTGAACACTGAAGCTTTCTTT	CASVRDRVNTEAFF